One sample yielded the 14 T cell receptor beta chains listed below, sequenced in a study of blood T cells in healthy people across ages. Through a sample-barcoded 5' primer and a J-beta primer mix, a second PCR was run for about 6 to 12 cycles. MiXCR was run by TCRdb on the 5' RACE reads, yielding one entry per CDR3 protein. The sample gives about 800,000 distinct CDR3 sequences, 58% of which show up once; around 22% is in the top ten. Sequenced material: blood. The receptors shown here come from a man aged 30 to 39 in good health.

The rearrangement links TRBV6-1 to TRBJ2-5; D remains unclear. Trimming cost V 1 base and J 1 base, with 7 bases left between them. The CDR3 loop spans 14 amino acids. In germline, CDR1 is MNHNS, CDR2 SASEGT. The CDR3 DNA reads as TGTGCCAGCAGTGAAGTGCATTTCCAAGAGACCCAGTACTTC. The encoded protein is CASSEVHFQETQYF.

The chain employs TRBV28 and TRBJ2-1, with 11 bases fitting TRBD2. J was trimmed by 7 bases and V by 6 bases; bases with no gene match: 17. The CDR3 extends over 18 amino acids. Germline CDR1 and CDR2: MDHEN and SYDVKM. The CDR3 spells CASRGEVASGRFGNEQFF. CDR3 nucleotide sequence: TGTGCCAGCAGGGGTGAGGTGGCTAGCGGGAGGTTTGGGAATGAGCAGTTCTTC.

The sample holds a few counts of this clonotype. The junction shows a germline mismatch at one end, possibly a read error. As DNA, the CDR3 is TGTGCCAGCAGCTTAACGGCAGGGAGGTATGGTTACACCTTC. Translated: CASSLTAGRYGYTF. The chain has TRBV7-8 and TRBJ1-2, with D possibly matching TRBD1 (5 bases). This CDR3 region has 14 residues. Germline CDR1 reads SGHVS; CDR2 reads FQNEAQ.

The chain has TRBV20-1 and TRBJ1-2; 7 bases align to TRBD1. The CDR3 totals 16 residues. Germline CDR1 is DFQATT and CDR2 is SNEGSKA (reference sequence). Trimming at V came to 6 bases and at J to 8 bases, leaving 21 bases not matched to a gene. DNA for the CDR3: TGCAGTGCAACCACCTCACGACAGGGTTTCTGGTGGGGCTACACCTTC. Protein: CSATTSRQGFWWGYTF.

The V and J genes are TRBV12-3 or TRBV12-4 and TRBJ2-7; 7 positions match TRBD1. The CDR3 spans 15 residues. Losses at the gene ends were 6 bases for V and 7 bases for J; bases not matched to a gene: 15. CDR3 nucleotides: TGTGCCAGCAGACCCCCGACAGGGTCCTTGTCGGAGCAGTACTTC. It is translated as CASRPPTGSLSEQYF.

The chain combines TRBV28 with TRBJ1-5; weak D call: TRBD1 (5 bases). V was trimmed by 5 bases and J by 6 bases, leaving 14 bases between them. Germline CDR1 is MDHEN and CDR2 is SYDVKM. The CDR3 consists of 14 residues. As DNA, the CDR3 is TGTGCCAGCAGTCCCTCTTCCGGGGCTCAGCCCCAGCATTTT. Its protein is CASSPSSGAQPQHF.

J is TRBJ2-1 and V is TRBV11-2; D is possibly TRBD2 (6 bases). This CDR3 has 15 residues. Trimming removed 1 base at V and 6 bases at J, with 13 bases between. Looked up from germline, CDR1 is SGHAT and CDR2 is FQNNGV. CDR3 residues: CASSLAARGGNEQFF. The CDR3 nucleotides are TGTGCCAGCAGCTTAGCCGCGCGGGGTGGCAATGAGCAGTTCTTC. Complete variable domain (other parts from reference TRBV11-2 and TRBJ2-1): EAGVAQSPRYKIIEKRQSVAFWCNPISGHATLYWYQQILGQGPKLLIQFQNNGVVDDSQLPKDRFSAERLKGVDSTLKIQPAKLEDSAVYLCASSLAARGGNEQFFGPGTRLTVL.

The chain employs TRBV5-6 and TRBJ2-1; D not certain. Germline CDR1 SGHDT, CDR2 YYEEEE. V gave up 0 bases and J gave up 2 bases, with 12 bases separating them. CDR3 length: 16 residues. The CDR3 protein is CASSLAFSSAYNEQFF. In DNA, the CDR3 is TGTGCCAGCAGCTTGGCGTTTAGCAGCGCCTACAATGAGCAGTTCTTC.

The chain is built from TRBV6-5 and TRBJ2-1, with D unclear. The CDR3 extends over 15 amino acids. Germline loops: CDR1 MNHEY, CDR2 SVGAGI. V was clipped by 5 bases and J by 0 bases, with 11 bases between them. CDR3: CASSPLYSSYNEQFF. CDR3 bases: TGTGCCAGCAGTCCTCTTTACAGCTCCTACAATGAGCAGTTCTTC.

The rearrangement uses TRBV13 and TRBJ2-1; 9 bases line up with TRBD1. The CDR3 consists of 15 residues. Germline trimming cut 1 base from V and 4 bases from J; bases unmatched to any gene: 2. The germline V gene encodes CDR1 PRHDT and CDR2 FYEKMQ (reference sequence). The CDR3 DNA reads TGTGCCAGCAGCTTAGTTGGGACAGGGTACAATGAGCAGTTCTTC. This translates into CASSLVGTGYNEQFF.

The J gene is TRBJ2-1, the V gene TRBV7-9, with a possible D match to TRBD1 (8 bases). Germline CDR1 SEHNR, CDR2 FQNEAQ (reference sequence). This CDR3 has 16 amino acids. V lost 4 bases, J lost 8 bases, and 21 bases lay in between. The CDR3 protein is CASSSGAGQAKDEQFF. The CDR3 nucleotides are TGTGCCAGCAGCTCGGGAGCGGGACAGGCGAAAGATGAGCAGTTCTTC.

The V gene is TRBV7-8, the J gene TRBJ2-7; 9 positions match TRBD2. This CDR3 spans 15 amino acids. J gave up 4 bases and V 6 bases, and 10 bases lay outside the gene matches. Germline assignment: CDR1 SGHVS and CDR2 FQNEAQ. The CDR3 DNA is TGTGCCAGCAGAGGGCTGCGGGGGGGCCATTACGAGCAGTACTTC. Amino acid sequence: CASRGLRGGHYEQYF.

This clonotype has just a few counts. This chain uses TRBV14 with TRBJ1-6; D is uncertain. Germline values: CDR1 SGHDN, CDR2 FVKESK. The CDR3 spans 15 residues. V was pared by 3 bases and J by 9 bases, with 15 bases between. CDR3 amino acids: CASSHRAAATSPLHF. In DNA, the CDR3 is TGTGCCAGCAGCCATCGAGCGGCAGCTACTTCACCCCTCCACTTT.

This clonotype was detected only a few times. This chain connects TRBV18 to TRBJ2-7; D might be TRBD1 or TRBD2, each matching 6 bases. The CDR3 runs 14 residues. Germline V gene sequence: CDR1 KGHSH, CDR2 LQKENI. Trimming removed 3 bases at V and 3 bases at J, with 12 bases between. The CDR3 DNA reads TGTGCCAGCTCACCCTTCGGGGGCCTCTACGAGCAGTACTTC. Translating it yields CASSPFGGLYEQYF.